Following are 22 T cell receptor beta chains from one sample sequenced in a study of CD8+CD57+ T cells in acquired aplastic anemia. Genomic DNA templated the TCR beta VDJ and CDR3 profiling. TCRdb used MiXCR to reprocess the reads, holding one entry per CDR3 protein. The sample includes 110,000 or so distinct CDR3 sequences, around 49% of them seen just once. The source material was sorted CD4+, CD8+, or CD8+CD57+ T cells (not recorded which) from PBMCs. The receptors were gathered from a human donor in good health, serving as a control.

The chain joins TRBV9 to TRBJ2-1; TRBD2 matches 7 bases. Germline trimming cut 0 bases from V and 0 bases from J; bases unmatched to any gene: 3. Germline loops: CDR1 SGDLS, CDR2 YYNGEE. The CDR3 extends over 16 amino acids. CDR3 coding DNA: TGTGCCAGCAGCGTAGCAGCGGGGCCCTCCTACAATGAGCAGTTCTTC. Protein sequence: CASSVAAGPSYNEQFF.

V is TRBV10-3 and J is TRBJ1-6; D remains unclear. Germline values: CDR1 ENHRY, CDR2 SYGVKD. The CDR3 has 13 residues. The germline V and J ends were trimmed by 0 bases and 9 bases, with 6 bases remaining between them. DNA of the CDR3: TGTGCCATCAGTGAGTCGAGCGGTTCACCCCTCCACTTT. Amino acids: CAISESSGSPLHF.

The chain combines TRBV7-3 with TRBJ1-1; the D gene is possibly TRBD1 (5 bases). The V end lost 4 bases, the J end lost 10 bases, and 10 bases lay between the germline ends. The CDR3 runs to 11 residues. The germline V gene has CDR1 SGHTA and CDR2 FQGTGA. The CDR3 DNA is TGTGCCAGCAGCTACGCAGGGACAGCTTTCTTT. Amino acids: CASSYAGTAFF.

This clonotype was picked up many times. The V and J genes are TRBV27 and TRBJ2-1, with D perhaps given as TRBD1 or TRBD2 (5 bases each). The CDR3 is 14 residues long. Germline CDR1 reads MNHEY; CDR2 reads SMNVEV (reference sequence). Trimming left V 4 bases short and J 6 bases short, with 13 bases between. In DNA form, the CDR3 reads TGTGCCAGCAGTTCAACCGGGACGGCCAATGAGCAGTTCTTC. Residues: CASSSTGTANEQFF.

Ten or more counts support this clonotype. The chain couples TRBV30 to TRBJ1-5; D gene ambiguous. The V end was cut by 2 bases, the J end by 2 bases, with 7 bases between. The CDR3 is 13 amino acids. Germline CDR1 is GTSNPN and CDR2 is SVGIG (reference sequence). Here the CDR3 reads CAWSLDRNQPQHF. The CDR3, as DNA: TGTGCCTGGAGTCTCGACCGCAATCAGCCCCAGCATTTT.

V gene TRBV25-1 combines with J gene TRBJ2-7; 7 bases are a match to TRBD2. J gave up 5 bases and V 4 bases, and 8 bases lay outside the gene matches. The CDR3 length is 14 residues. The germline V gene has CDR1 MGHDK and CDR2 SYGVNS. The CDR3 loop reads CASSGGGESHEQYF. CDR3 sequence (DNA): TGTGCCAGCAGTGGGGGGGGGGAATCCCACGAGCAGTACTTC.

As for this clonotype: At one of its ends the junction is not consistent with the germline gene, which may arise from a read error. The CDR3 is CASSQDRTKSTGTQYF. CDR3 DNA sequence: TGCGCCAGCAGCCAAGATCGGACCAAGAGCACAGGTACGCAGTATTTT. The J gene is TRBJ2-3, the V gene TRBV4-3, with a possible D match to TRBD1 (5 bases). Germline V gives CDR1 LGHNA, CDR2 YSLEER. CDR3 length: 16 residues.

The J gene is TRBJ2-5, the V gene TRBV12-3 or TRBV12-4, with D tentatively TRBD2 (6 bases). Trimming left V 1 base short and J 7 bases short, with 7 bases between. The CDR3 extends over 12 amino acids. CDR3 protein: CASSLGRGTQYF. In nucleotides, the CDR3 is TGTGCCAGCAGTTTAGGGCGGGGGACCCAGTACTTC.

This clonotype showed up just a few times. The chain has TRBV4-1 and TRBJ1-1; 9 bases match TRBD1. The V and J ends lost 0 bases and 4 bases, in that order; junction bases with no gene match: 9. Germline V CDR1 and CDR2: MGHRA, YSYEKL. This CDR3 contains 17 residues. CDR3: CASSQDEGTGFVTEAFF. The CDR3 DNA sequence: TGCGCCAGCAGCCAAGATGAAGGGACAGGGTTCGTCACTGAAGCTTTCTTT.

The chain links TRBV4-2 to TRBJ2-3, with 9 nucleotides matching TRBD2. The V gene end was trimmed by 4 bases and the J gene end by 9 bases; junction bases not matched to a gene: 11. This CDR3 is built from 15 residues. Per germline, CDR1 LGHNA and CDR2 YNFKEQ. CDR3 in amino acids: CASSPLWAGGWTQYF. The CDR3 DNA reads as TGTGCCAGCAGCCCCCTCTGGGCGGGGGGGTGGACGCAGTATTTT.

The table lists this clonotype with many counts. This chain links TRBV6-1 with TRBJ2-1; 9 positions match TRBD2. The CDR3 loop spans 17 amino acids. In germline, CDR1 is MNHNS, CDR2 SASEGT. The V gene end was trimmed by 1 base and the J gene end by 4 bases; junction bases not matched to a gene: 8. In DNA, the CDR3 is TGTGCCAGCAGTGAAGTAATAGCGGGGGCCGTATACAATGAGCAGTTCTTC. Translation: CASSEVIAGAVYNEQFF.

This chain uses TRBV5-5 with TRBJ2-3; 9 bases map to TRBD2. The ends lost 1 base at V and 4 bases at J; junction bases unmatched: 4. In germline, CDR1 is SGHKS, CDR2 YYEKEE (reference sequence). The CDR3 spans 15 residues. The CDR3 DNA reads TGTGCCAGCAGCTTGCGCGGGGGGGCAGCAGATACGCAGTATTTT. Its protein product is CASSLRGGAADTQYF.

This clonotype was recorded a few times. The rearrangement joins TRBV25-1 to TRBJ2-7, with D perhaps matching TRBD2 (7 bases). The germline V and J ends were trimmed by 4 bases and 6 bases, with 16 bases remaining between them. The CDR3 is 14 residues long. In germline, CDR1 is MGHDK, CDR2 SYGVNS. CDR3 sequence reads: CASSGGGFDAEQYF. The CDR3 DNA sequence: TGTGCCAGCAGTGGGGGGGGCTTCGATGCCGAGCAGTACTTC.

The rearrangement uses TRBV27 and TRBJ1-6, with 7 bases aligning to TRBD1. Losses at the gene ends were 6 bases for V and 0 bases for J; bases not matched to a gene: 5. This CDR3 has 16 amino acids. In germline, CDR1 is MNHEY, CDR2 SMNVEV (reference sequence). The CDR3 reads CASRGGQSSYNSPLHF. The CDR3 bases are TGTGCCAGCAGGGGGGGACAGAGCTCCTATAATTCACCCCTCCACTTT.

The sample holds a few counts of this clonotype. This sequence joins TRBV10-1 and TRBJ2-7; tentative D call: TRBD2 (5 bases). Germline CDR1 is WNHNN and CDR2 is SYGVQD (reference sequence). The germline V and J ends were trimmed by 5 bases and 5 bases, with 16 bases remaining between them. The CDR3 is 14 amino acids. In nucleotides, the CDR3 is TGCGCCAGCAGTCCATCACGGACCGGGGACGAGCAGTACTTC. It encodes CASSPSRTGDEQYF.

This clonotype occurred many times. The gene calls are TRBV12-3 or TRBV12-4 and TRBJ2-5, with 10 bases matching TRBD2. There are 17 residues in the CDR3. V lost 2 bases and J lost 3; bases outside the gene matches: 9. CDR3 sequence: CASSLSARLAGEETQYF. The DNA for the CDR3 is TGTGCCAGCAGTTTATCCGCCCGCCTAGCGGGGGAAGAGACCCAGTACTTC.

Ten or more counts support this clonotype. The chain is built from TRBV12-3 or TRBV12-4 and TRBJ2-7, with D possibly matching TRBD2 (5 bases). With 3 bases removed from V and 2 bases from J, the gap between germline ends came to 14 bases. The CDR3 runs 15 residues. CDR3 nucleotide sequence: TGTGCCAGCAGTTTTCAAGGACTTCGCCCCTACGAGCAGTACTTC. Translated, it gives CASSFQGLRPYEQYF.

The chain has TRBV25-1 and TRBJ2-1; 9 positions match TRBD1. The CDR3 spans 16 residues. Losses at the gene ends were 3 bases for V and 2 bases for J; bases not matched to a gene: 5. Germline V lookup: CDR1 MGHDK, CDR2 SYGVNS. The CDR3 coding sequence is TGTGCCAGCAGTGATGTTAGGACAGGGGCCTACAATGAGCAGTTCTTC. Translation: CASSDVRTGAYNEQFF.

The CDR3 bases are TGCAGTGCTACCGGTGGGGTGTCTGGCAATCAGCCCCAGCATTTT. This codes for CSATGGVSGNQPQHF. V and J are TRBV20-1 and TRBJ1-5; D is ambiguous. Trimming removed 4 bases at V and 2 bases at J, with 15 bases between. Germline CDR1 and CDR2: DFQATT and SNEGSKA (reference sequence). The CDR3 consists of 15 residues.

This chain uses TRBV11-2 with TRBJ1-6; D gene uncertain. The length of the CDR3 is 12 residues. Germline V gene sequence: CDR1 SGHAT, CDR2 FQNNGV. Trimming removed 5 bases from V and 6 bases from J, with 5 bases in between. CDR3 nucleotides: TGTGCCAGCAGCCATGCTAATTCACCCCTCCACTTT. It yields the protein CASSHANSPLHF.

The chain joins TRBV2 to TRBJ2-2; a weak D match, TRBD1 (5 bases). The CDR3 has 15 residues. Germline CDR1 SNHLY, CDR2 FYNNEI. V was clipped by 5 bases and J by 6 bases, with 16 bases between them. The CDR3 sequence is CASSYSSGLAGELFF. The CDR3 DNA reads TGTGCCAGCAGTTACTCGTCAGGGCTGGCCGGGGAGCTGTTTTTT. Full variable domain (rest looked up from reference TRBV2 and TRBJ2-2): EPEVTQTPSHQVTQMGQEVILRCVPISNHLYFYWYRQILGQKVEFLVSFYNNEISEKSEIFDDQFSVERPDGSNFTLKIRSTKLEDSAMYFCASSYSSGLAGELFFGEGSRLTVL.

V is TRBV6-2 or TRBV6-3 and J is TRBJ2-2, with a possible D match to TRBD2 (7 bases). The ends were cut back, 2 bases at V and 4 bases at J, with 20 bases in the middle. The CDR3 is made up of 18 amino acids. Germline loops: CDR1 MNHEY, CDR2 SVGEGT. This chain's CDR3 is CASSYRKTYREGTGELFF. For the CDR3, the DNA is TGTGCCAGCAGTTACCGGAAAACTTACAGGGAGGGCACCGGGGAGCTGTTTTTT.